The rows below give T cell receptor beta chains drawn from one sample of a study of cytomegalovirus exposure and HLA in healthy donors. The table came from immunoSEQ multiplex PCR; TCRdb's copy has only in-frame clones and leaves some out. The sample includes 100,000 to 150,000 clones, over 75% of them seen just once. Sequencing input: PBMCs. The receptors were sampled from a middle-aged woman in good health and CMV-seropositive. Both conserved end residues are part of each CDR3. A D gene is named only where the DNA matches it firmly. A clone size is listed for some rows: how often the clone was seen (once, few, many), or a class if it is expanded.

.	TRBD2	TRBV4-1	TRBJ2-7	TGCGCCAGCAGGGGACTAGCGGGACTCTCCTACGAGCAGTACTTC	CASRGLAGLSYEQYF
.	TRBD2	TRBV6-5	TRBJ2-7	TGTGCCAGCAGCCCCGGACTAGCGGGGGGTCGGTACTTC	CASSPGLAGGRYF
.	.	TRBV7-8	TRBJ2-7	TGTGCCAGCAGCTTATTACTTCAAGCCTACGAGCAGTACTTC	CASSLLLQAYEQYF
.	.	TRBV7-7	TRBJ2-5	TGTGCTAGCAGCTCTTCCTTAAGGGGGACCCAGTACTTC	CASSSSLRGTQYF
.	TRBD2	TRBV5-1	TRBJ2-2	TGCGCCAGCAGCACCATAGCGGGGGGGCCCACCGGGGAGCTGTTTTTT	CASSTIAGGPTGELFF
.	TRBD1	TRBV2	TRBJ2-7	TGTGCCAGCAGCCCGGACAGGGCCTCCTACGAGCAGTACTTC	CASSPDRASYEQYF
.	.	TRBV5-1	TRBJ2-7	TGCGCCAGCAGCCCGGGGACCTACGAGCAGTACTTC	CASSPGTYEQYF
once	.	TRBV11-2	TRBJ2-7	TGTGCCAGCAGCTTAGGAGACTTCTCCTACGAGCAGTACTTC	CASSLGDFSYEQYF
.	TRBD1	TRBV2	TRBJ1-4	TGTGCCAGCATGGCAGGGGGAGAGGGAAAACTGTTTTTT	CASMAGGEGKLFF
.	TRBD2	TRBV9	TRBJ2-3	TGTGCCAGCAGCGTAGCTAGCGGGGGGAGGACAGATACGCAGTATTTT	CASSVASGGRTDTQYF
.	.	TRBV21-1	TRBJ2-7	TGTGCCAGCACCCGACTGATACCGGGACTAGCGGGGGGAACCTACGAGCAGTACTTC	CASTRLIPGLAGGTYEQYF